This T cell receptor beta chain was sequenced for a study of blood T cell repertoires in COVID-19. Whole-study context: There were acute and convalescent COVID-19 samples, and they came from the United States, Italy and Spain.

Between the trimmed V and J ends, which lost 1 base and 6 bases, there was a span of 8 bases. In germline, CDR1 is SEHNR, CDR2 FQNEAQ (reference sequence). The CDR3 totals 13 residues. Per the original data handling: How many nucleated cells were present was estimated from reference gene primer amplification. The assay was immunoSEQ multiplex PCR, and TCRdb's table has in-frame clones only and misses some. The DNA was the basis for D and trimming; V, J and clone size are from that table. The data show under 200,000 clones, approximately 81% seen once. The sequence was obtained from a woman aged 50 to 60 with COVID-19, enrolled during active disease. The chain has TRBV7-9 and TRBJ2-3; D unclear. The sequenced sample was peripheral blood. The CDR3 reads CASSLESGDTQYF. CDR3 DNA sequence: TGTGCCAGCAGCTTAGAAAGTGGCGATACGCAGTATTTT. Drawing the rest from reference TRBV7-9 and TRBJ2-3, the complete variable domain is DTGVSQNPRHKITKRGQNVTFRCDPISEHNRLYWYRQTLGQGPEFLTYFQNEAQLEKSRLLSDRFSAERPKGSFSTLEIQRTEQGDSAMYLCASSLESGDTQYFGPGTRLTVL.